Each of the 23 T cell receptor beta chains below was sequenced from the same sample in a study of T cell changes during pregnancy in multiple sclerosis (dated by TCRdb to about 2019). Receptor amplification or capture employed the immunoSEQ multiplex PCR assay. Held by TCRdb, this immuneACCESS table contains in-frame sequences only and omits some clones. Under half of the omission traces to an unresolved V gene where checked; the cause of the rest is unknown. This sample gives 28,000 or so clones in total; roughly 89% of them show up just once. Roughly 0.79% of the sample lies in the top ten. Specimen: CD4+ T cells from peripheral blood mononuclear cells, collected in the second trimester of pregnancy. These TCRs come from a female donor with multiple sclerosis, enrolled in a pregnancy study.

The gene calls are TRBV7-3 and TRBJ2-1, with TRBD1 identical over 11 bases. Germline V gene sequence: CDR1 SGHTA, CDR2 FQGTGA. CDR3 length equals 17 residues. J was trimmed by 4 bases and V by 0 bases; bases with no gene match: 5. CDR3 sequence: CASSLTYRDRGYNEQFF. The CDR3 DNA sequence: TGTGCCAGCAGCTTAACGTACCGGGACAGGGGGTACAATGAGCAGTTCTTC.

V gene TRBV7-6 combines with J gene TRBJ1-1; TRBD1 matches at 9 bases. CDR3 length equals 15 residues. Per the germline V gene, CDR1 is SGHVS and CDR2 is FNYEAQ. V trimming: 5 bases; J trimming: 4 bases; junction bases outside the gene matches: 8. The DNA of the CDR3 is TGTGCCAGCAGCATTACCGGGACAGGGCTCACTGAAGCTTTCTTT. Residues: CASSITGTGLTEAFF. The full variable domain, rest sourced from reference TRBV7-6 and TRBJ1-1, is GAGVSQSPRYKVTKRGQDVALRCDPISGHVSLYWYRQALGQGPEFLTYFNYEAQQDKSGLPNDRFSAERPEGSISTLTIQRTEQRDSAMYRCASSITGTGLTEAFFGQGTRLTVV.

Only one count was recorded for this clone. The chain links TRBV18 to TRBJ1-2, with TRBD1 matching 7 bases. Germline V gives CDR1 KGHSH, CDR2 LQKENI. This CDR3 has 13 amino acids. Trimming removed 3 bases from V and 6 bases from J; junction bases left unmatched: 4. CDR3 loop: CASSPDREDGYTF. For the CDR3, the DNA is TGTGCCAGCTCACCTGACAGGGAGGATGGCTACACCTTC.

This chain uses TRBV6-5 with TRBJ1-1, with 8 bases that match TRBD1. Trimming took 10 bases from V and 1 from J; bases not matched to a gene: 11. There are 15 residues in the CDR3. Germline V gives CDR1 MNHEY, CDR2 SVGAGI. The CDR3 loop is CATTRDRLSNTEAFF. For the CDR3, the DNA is TGTGCCACTACTCGGGACAGGTTATCGAACACTGAAGCTTTCTTT.

The J gene is TRBJ2-2, the V gene TRBV2; 7 bases agree with TRBD2. J gave up 2 bases and V 6 bases, and 9 bases lay outside the gene matches. Germline loops: CDR1 SNHLY, CDR2 FYNNEI. The CDR3 covers 16 residues. CDR3 region: CASSRSGGSNTGELFF. CDR3 coding DNA: TGTGCCAGCAGCAGATCGGGGGGTTCTAACACCGGGGAGCTGTTTTTT.

The CDR3 spells CASSDLAGVFSYEQYF. In DNA, the CDR3 is TGTGCCAGCAGCGATCTAGCGGGGGTTTTCTCCTACGAGCAGTACTTC. This chain links TRBV5-6 with TRBJ2-7, with TRBD2 matching 10 bases. CDR3 length: 16 residues. Germline loops: CDR1 SGHDT, CDR2 YYEEEE. V dropped 4 bases and J dropped 0; count of bases not matched to a gene: 7.

CDR3 bases: TGTGCCAGTAGAGGGAGGACAGGATCGAACACCGGGGAGCTGTTTTTT. Its protein is CASRGRTGSNTGELFF. The chain recombines TRBV19 with TRBJ2-2; possibly TRBD1 for D (7 bases). The V and J ends lost 6 bases and 0 bases respectively, with 14 bases between them. There are 16 residues in the CDR3. The germline V gene encodes CDR1 LNHDA and CDR2 SQIVND (reference sequence).

The rearrangement links TRBV7-9 to TRBJ1-1; 11 positions agree with TRBD1. J lost 5 bases, V lost 4 bases, and 9 bases had no gene match. Germline assignment: CDR1 SEHNR and CDR2 FQNEAQ (reference sequence). The CDR3 is 16 amino acids. This CDR3 reads CASSWDRGSHGTEAFF. The CDR3 DNA reads TGTGCCAGCAGCTGGGACAGGGGGTCGCATGGGACTGAAGCTTTCTTT.

This sequence joins TRBV5-8 and TRBJ1-2; D may be TRBD1 (6 bases). The CDR3 runs 14 residues. Germline V gene lookup returns CDR1 SGHTS and CDR2 YDEGEE. The V gene lost 2 bases and the J gene lost 3 bases, with 11 bases spanning the gap. Here the CDR3 DNA reads TGTGCCAGCAGCTTCTGGGGGGGCGACTATGGCTACACCTTC. Protein product: CASSFWGGDYGYTF.

V usage is TRBV4-1 and J usage is TRBJ1-1, with 8 bases that match TRBD1. The ends lost 0 bases at V and 2 bases at J; junction bases unmatched: 5. This CDR3 has 16 amino acids. Germline V CDR1 and CDR2: MGHRA, YSYEKL. The CDR3, as DNA: TGCGCCAGCAGCCAAGATTTAACAGGGGGAAACACTGAAGCTTTCTTT. Translated, it gives CASSQDLTGGNTEAFF.

This clone was picked up one time. The J gene is TRBJ1-5, the V gene TRBV19; D may be TRBD1 (6 bases). From germline, CDR1 is LNHDA and CDR2 SQIVND (reference sequence). Deletions cut 4 bases from V and 3 bases from J, with 16 bases between. The CDR3 covers 16 residues. The CDR3 reads CASSTRDNPPNQPQHF. CDR3 nucleotides: TGTGCCAGTAGTACCCGGGACAATCCCCCCAATCAGCCCCAGCATTTT.

DNA of the CDR3: TGTGCCAGCAGGCGTAGCACAGATACGCAGTATTTT. Translated: CASRRSTDTQYF. The chain couples TRBV7-2 to TRBJ2-3; D is undetermined. CDR3 length: 12 residues. V dropped 6 bases and J dropped 0 bases, with 4 bases sitting between them. Germline V gene lookup returns CDR1 SGHTA and CDR2 FQGNSA.

J is TRBJ1-3 and V is TRBV7-9; D is possibly TRBD1 (5 bases). The V end was cut by 5 bases, the J end by 4 bases, with 18 bases between. Germline V gene sequence: CDR1 SEHNR, CDR2 FQNEAQ (reference sequence). CDR3 length: 16 amino acids. CDR3 sequence (DNA): TGTGCCAGCAGCCCCTGGAGGGGAGCGGTGGGAAACACCATATATTTT. Its translation: CASSPWRGAVGNTIYF.

The CDR3 loop is CASSQAGANYGYTF. CDR3 in DNA: TGCGCCAGCAGCCAAGCAGGGGCAAACTATGGCTACACCTTC. The chain couples TRBV4-1 to TRBJ1-2; a possible D gene is TRBD1 (6 bases). Looked up from germline, CDR1 is MGHRA and CDR2 is YSYEKL. The CDR3 has 14 residues. Trimming took 1 base from V and 2 from J, leaving 8 bases between them.

This chain uses TRBV6-1 with TRBJ1-5; D ambiguous. Germline V lookup: CDR1 MNHNS, CDR2 SASEGT. V was trimmed by 6 bases and J by 7 bases, leaving 19 bases between them. The CDR3 runs 15 residues. In DNA form, the CDR3 reads TGTGCCAGCAGCGCCGACGGGCGGGCGGGGCAGCCCCAGCATTTT. Its protein is CASSADGRAGQPQHF.

V is TRBV4-1 and J is TRBJ1-1; no clear D gene. The germline gives CDR1 MGHRA, CDR2 YSYEKL. Deletions cut 8 bases from V and 4 bases from J, with 17 bases between. The CDR3 loop spans 14 amino acids. The chain's CDR3 is CASSGPLRGTEAFF. CDR3 DNA: TGCGCCAGCTCCGGACCACTTCGGGGCACTGAAGCTTTCTTT.

The chain carries TRBV29-1 and TRBJ2-7; a possible D gene is TRBD2 (6 bases). The ends were cut back, 4 bases at V and 1 base at J, with 17 bases in the middle. This CDR3 region has 15 residues. Germline V gene sequence: CDR1 SQVTM, CDR2 ANQGSEA. DNA of the CDR3: TGCAGCGTTGCCTGGGGAGGAGGGGCGTCCTACGAGCAGTACTTC. Its protein is CSVAWGGGASYEQYF.

This chain joins TRBV5-4 and TRBJ2-1; 10 bases fit TRBD1. With V trimmed by 0 bases and J by 3 bases, 3 bases remained unmatched. The CDR3 runs to 16 residues. Germline V CDR1 and CDR2: SGHNT, YYREEE (reference sequence). The CDR3 DNA follows: TGTGCCAGCAGCTTGGAGGGACAGGGGAACTACAATGAGCAGTTCTTC. Translation gives CASSLEGQGNYNEQFF.

The chain carries TRBV4-1 and TRBJ2-5, with 10 nucleotides matching TRBD1. V gave up 5 bases and J gave up 5 bases; unmatched junction bases: 5. CDR1 is MGHRA and CDR2 is YSYEKL in the germline V gene. The CDR3 contains 14 residues. The CDR3 DNA is TGCGCCAGCAGCTCCGGGACAGGGGTGGAGACCCAGTACTTC. Protein product: CASSSGTGVETQYF.

The chain carries TRBV5-1 and TRBJ2-3, with 7 bases identical to TRBD1. With 3 bases clipped from V and 3 bases from J, the junction kept 7 bases outside the gene matches. The CDR3 loop spans 15 amino acids. Germline CDR1 is SGHRS and CDR2 is YFSETQ. This chain's CDR3 is CASSSKLQGTDTQYF. In nucleotides, the CDR3 is TGCGCCAGCAGCTCTAAATTACAGGGGACAGATACGCAGTATTTT.

V gene TRBV7-2 combines with J gene TRBJ2-7; TRBD1 aligns across 7 bases. Germline CDR1 SGHTA, CDR2 FQGNSA. The V gene end was trimmed by 1 base and the J gene end by 1 base; junction bases not matched to a gene: 4. The CDR3 is made up of 15 amino acids. DNA for the CDR3: TGTGCCAGCAGCTTAGTACAGGGGCCTTCCTACGAGCAGTACTTC. Translated, it gives CASSLVQGPSYEQYF.

V is TRBV6-5 and J is TRBJ1-5; no reliable D call. Germline V gene data show CDR1 as MNHEY and CDR2 as SVGAGI. CDR3 length equals 13 residues. The V gene lost 6 bases and the J gene lost 4 bases, with 10 bases spanning the gap. The CDR3 spells CASSRDYNQPQHF. The DNA of the CDR3 is TGTGCCAGCAGCCGAGATTATAATCAGCCCCAGCATTTT.

The rearrangement uses TRBV12-5 and TRBJ2-2, with 9 bases matching TRBD1. Germline CDR1 reads LGHNT; CDR2 reads FRNRAP. CDR3 length: 12 residues. The CDR3 bases are TGTGCCGACAGGGGGGCGGTCGGGGAGCTGTTTTTT. Translating gives CADRGAVGELFF.